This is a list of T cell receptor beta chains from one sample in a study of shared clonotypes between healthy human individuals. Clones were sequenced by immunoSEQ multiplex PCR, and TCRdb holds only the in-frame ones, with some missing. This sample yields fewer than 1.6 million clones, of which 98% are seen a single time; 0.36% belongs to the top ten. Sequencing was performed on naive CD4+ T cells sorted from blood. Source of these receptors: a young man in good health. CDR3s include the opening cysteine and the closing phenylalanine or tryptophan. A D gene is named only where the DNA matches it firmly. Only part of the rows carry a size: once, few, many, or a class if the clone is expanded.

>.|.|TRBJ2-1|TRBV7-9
CASSPDWEGDNEQFF
TGTGCCAGCAGCCCCGATTGGGAGGGGGACAATGAGCAGTTCTTC
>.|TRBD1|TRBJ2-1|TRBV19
CASSPGTGQYNEQFF
TGTGCCAGTAGCCCCGGGACAGGGCAGTATAATGAGCAGTTCTTC
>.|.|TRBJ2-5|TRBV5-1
CASSPSGLEETQYF
TGCGCCAGCAGCCCATCGGGACTTGAAGAGACCCAGTACTTC
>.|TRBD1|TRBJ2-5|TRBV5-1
CASSWITGVGETQYF
TGCGCCAGCAGCTGGATAACAGGGGTGGGGGAGACCCAGTACTTC
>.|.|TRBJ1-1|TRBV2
CASLRDWGTEAFF
TGTGCCAGCCTCAGGGATTGGGGCACTGAAGCTTTCTTT
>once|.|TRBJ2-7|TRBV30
CAWSVRRAAVEQYF
TGTGCCTGGAGTGTCAGGCGGGCAGCCGTCGAGCAGTACTTC
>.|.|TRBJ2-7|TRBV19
CASSRPNYEQYF
TGTGCCAGTAGTAGGCCTAACTACGAGCAGTACTTC
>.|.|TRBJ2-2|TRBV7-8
CASSLLGGTGELFF
TGTGCCAGCAGCCTCCTGGGGGGCACCGGGGAGCTGTTTTTT
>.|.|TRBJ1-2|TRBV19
CASSIPENYGYTF
TGTGCCAGTAGTATACCAGAGAACTATGGCTACACCTTC
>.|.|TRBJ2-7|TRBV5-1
CASSLPTEGTYEQYF
TGCGCCAGCAGCCTACCTACAGAGGGAACCTACGAGCAGTACTTC
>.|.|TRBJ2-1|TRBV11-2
CASSSSGEVYNEQFF
TGTGCCAGCAGCTCCTCGGGGGAGGTCTACAATGAGCAGTTCTTC
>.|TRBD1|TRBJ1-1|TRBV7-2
CASSLGGTGPRNTEAFF
TGTGCCAGCAGCTTAGGGGGGACAGGACCTAGGAACACTGAAGCTTTCTTT
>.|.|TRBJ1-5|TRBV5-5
CASSRGDTSQPQHF
TGTGCCAGCAGCCGGGGAGACACTTCTCAGCCCCAGCATTTT
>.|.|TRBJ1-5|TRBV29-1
CSFRQNPNQPQHF
TGCAGCTTCCGACAGAATCCAAATCAGCCCCAGCATTTT
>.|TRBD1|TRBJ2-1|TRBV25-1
CASSVTGGKFF
TGTGCCAGCAGTGTGACAGGGGGCAAGTTCTTC
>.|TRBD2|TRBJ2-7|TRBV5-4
CASSSRTSGSYEQYF
TGTGCCAGCAGCTCTCGGACTAGCGGGAGTTACGAGCAGTACTTC
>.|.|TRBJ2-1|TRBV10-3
CAISEANEQFF
TGTGCCATCAGTGAGGCGAATGAGCAGTTCTTC
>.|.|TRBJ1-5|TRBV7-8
CASSLVGERFPNQPQHF
TGTGCCAGCAGCTTAGTGGGTGAAAGATTCCCCAATCAGCCCCAGCATTTT
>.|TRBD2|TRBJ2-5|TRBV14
CASSQTSLAYEETQYF
TGTGCCAGCAGCCAAACCTCACTAGCGTATGAAGAGACCCAGTACTTC
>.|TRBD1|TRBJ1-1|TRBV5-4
CASSLGQGRMNTEAFF
TGTGCCAGCAGCTTGGGACAGGGGCGAATGAACACTGAAGCTTTCTTT
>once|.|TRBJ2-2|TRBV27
CASSLRPGPLTGELFF
TGTGCCAGCAGTTTAAGACCTGGACCCCTCACCGGGGAGCTGTTTTTT
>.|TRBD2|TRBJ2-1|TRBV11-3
CASSLDGGSSYNEQFF
TGTGCCAGCAGCTTAGACGGCGGGAGCTCCTACAATGAGCAGTTCTTC
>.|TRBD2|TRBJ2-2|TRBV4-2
CASSFSGRTWTTGELFF
TGTGCCAGCAGCTTTAGCGGGAGGACGTGGACCACCGGGGAGCTGTTTTTT
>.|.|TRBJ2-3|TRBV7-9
CATAGGQSPRTDTQYF
TGTGCCACGGCCGGGGGACAGAGCCCCCGCACAGATACGCAGTATTTT
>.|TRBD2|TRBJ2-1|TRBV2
CASSPGLAPYEQFF
TGTGCCAGCAGTCCAGGACTAGCGCCCTATGAGCAGTTCTTC
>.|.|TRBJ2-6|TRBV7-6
CAGKVGGLAGANVLTF
TGTGCCGGCAAAGTGGGGGGGCTGGCTGGGGCCAACGTCCTGACTTTC
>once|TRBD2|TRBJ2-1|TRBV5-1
CASSLTGLADDNEQFF
TGCGCCAGCAGCTTGACGGGACTAGCGGACGACAATGAGCAGTTCTTC
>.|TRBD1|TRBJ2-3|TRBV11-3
CASSVRGKGAGDTQYF
TGTGCCAGCAGCGTCCGGGGCAAGGGGGCAGGGGATACGCAGTATTTT
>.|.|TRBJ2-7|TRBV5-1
CASRRPGSRGGEQYF
TGCGCCAGCAGACGACCGGGATCGAGAGGTGGGGAGCAGTACTTC
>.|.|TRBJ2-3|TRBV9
CASSLAAPDTQYF
TGTGCCAGCAGTCTGGCGGCCCCAGATACGCAGTATTTT
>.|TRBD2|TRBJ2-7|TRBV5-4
CASSATSGSLLSEQYF
TGTGCCAGCAGCGCAACTAGCGGGAGTCTCTTGAGCGAGCAGTACTTC
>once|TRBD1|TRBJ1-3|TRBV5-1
CASSSGTAGNTIYF
TGCGCCAGCAGCTCCGGGACAGCCGGAAACACCATATATTTT
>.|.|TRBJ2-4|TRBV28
CASTTPAPGNIQYF
TGTGCCAGCACTACCCCGGCCCCCGGGAACATTCAGTACTTC
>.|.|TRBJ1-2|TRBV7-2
CASSLVRGVYGYTF
TGTGCCAGCAGCTTAGTCAGAGGGGTCTATGGCTACACCTTC
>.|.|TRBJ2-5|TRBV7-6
CASSLVQETQYF
TGTGCCAGCAGCTTAGTCCAAGAGACCCAGTACTTC
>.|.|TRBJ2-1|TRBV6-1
CASSLTSYNEQFF
TGTGCCAGCAGTCTTACAAGTTACAATGAGCAGTTCTTC
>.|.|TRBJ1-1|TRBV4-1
CASSSRTATAPAFF
TGCGCCAGCAGCTCCCGAACCGCCACAGCCCCAGCTTTCTTT
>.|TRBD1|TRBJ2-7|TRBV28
CASSVGDSLSYEQYF
TGTGCCAGCAGTGTGGGGGACAGCTTATCCTACGAGCAGTACTTC
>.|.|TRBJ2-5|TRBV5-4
CASGLQEQETQYF
TGTGCCAGCGGATTACAGGAGCAAGAGACCCAGTACTTC
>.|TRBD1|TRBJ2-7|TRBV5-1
CASSLGMGQGADEQYF
TGCGCCAGCAGCCTGGGTATGGGACAGGGGGCCGACGAGCAGTACTTC
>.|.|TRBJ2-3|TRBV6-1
CASSGDSTDTQYF
TGTGCCAGCAGTGGGGACTCGACAGATACGCAGTATTTT
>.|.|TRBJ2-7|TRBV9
CASSVDPLASRSEQYF
TGTGCCAGCAGCGTAGATCCCCTAGCGTCCAGAAGCGAGCAGTACTTC
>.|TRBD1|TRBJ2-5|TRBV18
CASSGQGQETQYF
TGTGCCAGCTCAGGACAGGGCCAAGAGACCCAGTACTTC
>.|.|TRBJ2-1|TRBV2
CASSVGSYNEQFF
TGTGCCAGCAGTGTCGGGTCCTACAATGAGCAGTTCTTC